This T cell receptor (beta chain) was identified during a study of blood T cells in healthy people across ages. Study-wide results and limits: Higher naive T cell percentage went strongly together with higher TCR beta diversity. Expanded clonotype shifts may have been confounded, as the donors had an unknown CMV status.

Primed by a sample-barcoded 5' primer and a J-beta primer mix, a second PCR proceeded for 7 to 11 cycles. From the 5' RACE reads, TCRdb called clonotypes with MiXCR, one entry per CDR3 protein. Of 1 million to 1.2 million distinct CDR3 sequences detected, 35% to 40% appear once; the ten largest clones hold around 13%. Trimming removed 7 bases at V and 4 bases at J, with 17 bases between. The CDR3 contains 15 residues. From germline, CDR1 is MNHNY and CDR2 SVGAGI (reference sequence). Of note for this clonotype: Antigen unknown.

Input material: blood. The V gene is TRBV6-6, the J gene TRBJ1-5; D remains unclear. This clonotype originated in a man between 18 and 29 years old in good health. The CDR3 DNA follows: TGTGCCAGCACCCTGGGGTGGGGAGCAAATCAGCCCCAGCATTTT. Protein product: CASTLGWGANQPQHF.